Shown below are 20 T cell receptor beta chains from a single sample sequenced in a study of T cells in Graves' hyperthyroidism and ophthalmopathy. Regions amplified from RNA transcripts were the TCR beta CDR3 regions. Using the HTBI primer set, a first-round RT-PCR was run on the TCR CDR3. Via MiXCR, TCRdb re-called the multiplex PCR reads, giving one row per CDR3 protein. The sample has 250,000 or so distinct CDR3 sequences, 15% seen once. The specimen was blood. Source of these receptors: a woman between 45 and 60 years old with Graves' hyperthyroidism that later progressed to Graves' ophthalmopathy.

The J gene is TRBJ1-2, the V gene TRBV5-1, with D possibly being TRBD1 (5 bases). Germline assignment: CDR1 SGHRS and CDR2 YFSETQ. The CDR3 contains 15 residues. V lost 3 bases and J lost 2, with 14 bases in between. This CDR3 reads CASSSGTAANYGYTF. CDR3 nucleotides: TGCGCCAGCAGCTCCGGGACGGCCGCGAACTATGGCTACACCTTC.

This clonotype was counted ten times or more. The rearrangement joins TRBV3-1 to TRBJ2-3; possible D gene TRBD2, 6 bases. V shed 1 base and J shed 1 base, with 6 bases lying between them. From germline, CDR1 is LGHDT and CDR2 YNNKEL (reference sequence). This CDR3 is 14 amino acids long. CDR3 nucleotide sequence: TGTGCCAGCAGCCAAGGGGGGGGCACAGATACGCAGTATTTT. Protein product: CASSQGGGTDTQYF.

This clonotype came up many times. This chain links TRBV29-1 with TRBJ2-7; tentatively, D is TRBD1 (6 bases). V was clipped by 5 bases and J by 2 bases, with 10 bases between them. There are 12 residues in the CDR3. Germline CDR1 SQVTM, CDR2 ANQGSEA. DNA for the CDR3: TGCAGCGTTTTCAGGGGCCCCTACGAGCAGTACTTC. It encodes CSVFRGPYEQYF.

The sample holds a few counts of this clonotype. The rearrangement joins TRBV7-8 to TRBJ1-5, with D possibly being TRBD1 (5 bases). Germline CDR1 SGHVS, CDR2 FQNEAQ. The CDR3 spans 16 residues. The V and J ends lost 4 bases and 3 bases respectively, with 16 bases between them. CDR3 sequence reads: CASSSLTQANNQPQHF. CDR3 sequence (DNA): TGTGCCAGCAGCTCGCTCACACAGGCGAACAATCAGCCCCAGCATTTT.

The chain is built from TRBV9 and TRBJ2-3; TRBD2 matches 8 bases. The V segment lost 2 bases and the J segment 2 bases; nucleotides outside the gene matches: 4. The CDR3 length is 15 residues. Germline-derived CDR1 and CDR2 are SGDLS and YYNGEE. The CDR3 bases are TGTGCCAGCAGCGTTACTAGCGGATACACAGATACGCAGTATTTT. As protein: CASSVTSGYTDTQYF.

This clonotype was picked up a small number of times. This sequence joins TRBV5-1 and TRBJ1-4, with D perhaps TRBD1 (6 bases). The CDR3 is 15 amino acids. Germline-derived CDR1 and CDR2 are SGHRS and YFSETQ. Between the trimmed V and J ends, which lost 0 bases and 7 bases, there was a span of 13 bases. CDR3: CASSLDVRGGEKLFF. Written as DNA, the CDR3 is TGCGCCAGCAGCTTGGATGTCAGGGGCGGTGAAAAACTGTTTTTT.

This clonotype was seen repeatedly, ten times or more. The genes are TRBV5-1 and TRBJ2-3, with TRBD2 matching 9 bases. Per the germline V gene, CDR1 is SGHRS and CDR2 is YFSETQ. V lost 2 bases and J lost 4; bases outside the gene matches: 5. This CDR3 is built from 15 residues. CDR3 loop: CASSFSSGGPDTQYF. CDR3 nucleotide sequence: TGCGCCAGCAGCTTTAGTAGCGGGGGCCCAGATACGCAGTATTTT.

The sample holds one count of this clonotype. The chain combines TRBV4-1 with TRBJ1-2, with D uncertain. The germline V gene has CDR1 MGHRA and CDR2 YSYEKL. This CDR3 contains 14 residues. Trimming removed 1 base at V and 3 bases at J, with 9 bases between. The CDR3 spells CASSQAARDYGYTF. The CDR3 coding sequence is TGCGCCAGCAGCCAAGCCGCCCGGGACTATGGCTACACCTTC.

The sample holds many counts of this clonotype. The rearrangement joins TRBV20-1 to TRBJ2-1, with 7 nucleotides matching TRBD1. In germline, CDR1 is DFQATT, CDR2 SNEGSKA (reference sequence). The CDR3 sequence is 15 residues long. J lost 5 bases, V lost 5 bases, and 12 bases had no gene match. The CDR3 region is CSAPDRAELNNEQFF. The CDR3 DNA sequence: TGCAGTGCTCCCGACAGGGCGGAGCTCAACAATGAGCAGTTCTTC.

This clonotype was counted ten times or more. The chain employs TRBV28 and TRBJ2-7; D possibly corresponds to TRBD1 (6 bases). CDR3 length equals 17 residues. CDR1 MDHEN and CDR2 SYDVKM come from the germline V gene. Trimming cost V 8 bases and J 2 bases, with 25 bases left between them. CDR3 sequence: CASYPTVVGTYTYEQYF. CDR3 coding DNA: TGTGCCAGCTACCCAACGGTTGTCGGGACATATACCTACGAGCAGTACTTC.

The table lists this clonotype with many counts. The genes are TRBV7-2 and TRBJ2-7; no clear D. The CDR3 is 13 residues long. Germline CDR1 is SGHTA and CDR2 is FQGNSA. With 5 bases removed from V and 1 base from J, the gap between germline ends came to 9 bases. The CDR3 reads CASSRDWSYEQYF. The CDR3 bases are TGTGCCAGCAGCCGAGACTGGTCCTACGAGCAGTACTTC.

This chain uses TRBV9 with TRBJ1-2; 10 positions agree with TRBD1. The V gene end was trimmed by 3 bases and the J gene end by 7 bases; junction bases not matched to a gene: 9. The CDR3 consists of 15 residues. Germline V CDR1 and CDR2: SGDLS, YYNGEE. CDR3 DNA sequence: TGTGCCAGCAGCGGGATCCGGGACAGGGGCTTTGGCTACACCTTC. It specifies CASSGIRDRGFGYTF.

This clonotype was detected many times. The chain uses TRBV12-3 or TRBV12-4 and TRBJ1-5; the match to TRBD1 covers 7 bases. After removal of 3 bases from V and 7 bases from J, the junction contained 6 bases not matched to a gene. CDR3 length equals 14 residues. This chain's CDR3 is CASSFRGPWQPQHF. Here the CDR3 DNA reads TGTGCCAGCAGTTTTAGGGGGCCGTGGCAGCCCCAGCATTTT.

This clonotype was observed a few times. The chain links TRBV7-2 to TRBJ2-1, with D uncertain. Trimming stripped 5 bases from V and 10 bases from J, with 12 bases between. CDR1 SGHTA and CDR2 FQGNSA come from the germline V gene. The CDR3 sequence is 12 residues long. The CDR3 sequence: CASSASPVEQFF. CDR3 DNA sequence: TGTGCCAGCAGCGCTTCGCCAGTCGAGCAGTTCTTC.

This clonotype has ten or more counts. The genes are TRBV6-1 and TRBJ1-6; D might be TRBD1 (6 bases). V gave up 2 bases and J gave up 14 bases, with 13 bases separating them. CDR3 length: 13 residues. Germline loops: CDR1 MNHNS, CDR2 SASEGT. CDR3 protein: CASSESRGFTLHF. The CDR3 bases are TGTGCCAGCAGTGAATCCAGGGGATTCACCCTCCACTTT.

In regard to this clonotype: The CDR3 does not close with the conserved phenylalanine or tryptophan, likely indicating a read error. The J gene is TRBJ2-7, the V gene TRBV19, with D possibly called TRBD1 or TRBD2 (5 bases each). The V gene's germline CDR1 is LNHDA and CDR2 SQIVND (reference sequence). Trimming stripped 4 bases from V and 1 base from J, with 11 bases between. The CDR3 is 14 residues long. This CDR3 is CASSTGTTSYEQYS. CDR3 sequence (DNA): TGTGCCAGTAGTACGGGGACCACTTCCTACGAGCAGTACTCC.

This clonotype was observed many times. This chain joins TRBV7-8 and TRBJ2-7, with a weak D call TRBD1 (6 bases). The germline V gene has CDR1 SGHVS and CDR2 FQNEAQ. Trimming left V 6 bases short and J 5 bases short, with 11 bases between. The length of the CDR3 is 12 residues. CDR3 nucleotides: TGTGCCAGCAGTCTCACAGGGAACGAGCAGTACTTC. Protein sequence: CASSLTGNEQYF. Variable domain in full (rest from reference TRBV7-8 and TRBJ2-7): GAGVSQSPRYKVAKRGQDVALRCDPISGHVSLFWYQQALGQGPEFLTYFQNEAQLDKSGLPSDRFFAERPEGSVSTLKIQRTQQEDSAVYLCASSLTGNEQYFGPGTRLTVT.

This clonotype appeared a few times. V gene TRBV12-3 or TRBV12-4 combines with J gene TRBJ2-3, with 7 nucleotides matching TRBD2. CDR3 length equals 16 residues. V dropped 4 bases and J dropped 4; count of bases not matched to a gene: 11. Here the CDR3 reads CASSSTKSGTSDTQYF. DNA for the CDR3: TGTGCCAGCAGTTCTACCAAGAGCGGGACTTCAGATACGCAGTATTTT.

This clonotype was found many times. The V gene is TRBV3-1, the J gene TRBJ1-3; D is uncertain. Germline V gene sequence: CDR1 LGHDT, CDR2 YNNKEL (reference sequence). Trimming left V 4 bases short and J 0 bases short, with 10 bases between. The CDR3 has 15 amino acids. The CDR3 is CASSPRPSSGNTIYF. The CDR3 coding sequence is TGTGCCAGCAGCCCTAGACCGTCCTCTGGAAACACCATATATTTT.

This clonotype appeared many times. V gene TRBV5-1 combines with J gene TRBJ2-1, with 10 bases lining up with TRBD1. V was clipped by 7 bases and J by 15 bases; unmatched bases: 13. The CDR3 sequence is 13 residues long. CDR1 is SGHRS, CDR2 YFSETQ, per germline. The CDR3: CASGTGQGSVGFF. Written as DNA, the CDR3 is TGCGCCAGCGGAACGGGACAGGGGTCAGTCGGGTTCTTC.